This T cell receptor (beta chain) originates from a study of OX40 agonist ivuxolimab in advanced cancers. Study at large: An anti-OX40 (CD134) antibody with agonistic activity, ivuxolimab, was administered to patients.

Study-wide points: Expanded clones were, on average, more numerous in CD8+ T cells than in CD4+. No determination was made of the antigen specificity of the expanded peripheral T cells. It was also the case that some nonresponders had low normalized T-cell clonal expansion.

Concerning this clone itself: The antigen is unknown.

The method was immunoSEQ multiplex PCR; TCRdb's version includes in-frame clones alone and lacks a portion of them. The sample lists tens of thousands of clones, approximately 86% occurring once. Trimming removed 5 bases from V and 7 bases from J, with 14 bases in between. Germline V gene lookup returns CDR1 SGHAT and CDR2 FQNNGV. The CDR3 spans 13 residues. The source was CD4+ or CD8+ T cells sorted from blood, collected in a trial of the OX40 agonist ivuxolimab. The chain employs TRBV11-2 and TRBJ1-1, with D unclear. This clonotype was obtained from an adult with an advanced solid tumor such as melanoma, head and neck, liver or kidney cancer. The CDR3 DNA reads TGTGCCAGCAGCAATTTCGACACTGATGAAGCTTTCTTT. As protein: CASSNFDTDEAFF.